The rows below give T cell receptor beta chains drawn from one sample of a study of identical twins. TCRdb re-called the 5' RACE reads with MiXCR, one entry per CDR3 protein. The sample carries about 460,000 distinct CDR3 sequences, 12% to 15% recorded once. The data were also submitted as part of a second study, on yellow fever vaccine responses in identical twins.

Sequenced material: CD4+ T cells sorted from blood. All receptors derive from a woman between 18 and 29 years old in good health. CDR3s include the opening cysteine and the closing phenylalanine or tryptophan. The D gene is left open where the match is weak. The size entry is marked missing in some rows and otherwise reads once, few, many or a size class.

.	TRBV12-5	TRBJ2-7	few	CASVIGGFRYEQYF	TGTGCTAGTGTCATTGGGGGATTCAGGTACGAGCAGTACTTC
.	TRBV2	TRBJ2-2	once	CASSLGGKERTGELFF	TGTGCCAGCAGTTTAGGCGGGAAGGAGCGGACCGGGGAGCTGTTTTTT
TRBD2	TRBV3-1	TRBJ2-1	few	CASSSLAGARNEQFF	TGTGCCAGCAGCTCCCTAGCGGGAGCTCGGAATGAGCAGTTCTTC
.	TRBV24-1	TRBJ2-3	.	CATSDWDILGTDTQYF	TGTGCCACCAGTGACTGGGACATTCTGGGAACAGATACGCAGTATTTT
.	TRBV28	TRBJ2-3	few	CATQGASGWTDTQYF	TGTGCCACTCAGGGGGCTAGCGGGTGGACAGATACGCAGTATTTT
TRBD1	TRBV20-1	TRBJ2-3	.	CSATQGAGTDTQYF	TGCAGTGCCACACAGGGGGCGGGCACAGATACGCAGTATTTT
TRBD2	TRBV3-1	TRBJ2-3	few	CASSQNVGGSTDTQYF	TGTGCCAGCAGCCAAAACGTGGGGGGGAGCACAGATACGCAGTATTTT
.	TRBV12-3/TRBV12-4	TRBJ2-1	many	CASSPLVSSKGNEQFF	TGTGCCAGCAGTCCCTTGGTGTCTAGCAAAGGGAATGAGCAGTTCTTC
TRBD2	TRBV20-1	TRBJ2-3	few	CSARELASSDTQYF	TGCAGTGCTAGAGAACTAGCGAGTTCAGATACGCAGTATTTT
TRBD2	TRBV20-1	TRBJ2-1	few	CSASSSGRDNEQFF	TGCAGTGCTAGTTCTAGCGGGAGAGACAATGAGCAGTTCTTC
.	TRBV5-1	TRBJ2-1	many	CASSPTPKVARGQFF	TGCGCCAGCAGCCCTACCCCTAAGGTAGCGCGTGGGCAGTTCTTC
TRBD2	TRBV12-3/TRBV12-4	TRBJ2-3	.	CASKSGLAGGDTQYF	TGTGCCAGCAAGAGTGGTCTAGCGGGGGGAGATACGCAGTATTTT